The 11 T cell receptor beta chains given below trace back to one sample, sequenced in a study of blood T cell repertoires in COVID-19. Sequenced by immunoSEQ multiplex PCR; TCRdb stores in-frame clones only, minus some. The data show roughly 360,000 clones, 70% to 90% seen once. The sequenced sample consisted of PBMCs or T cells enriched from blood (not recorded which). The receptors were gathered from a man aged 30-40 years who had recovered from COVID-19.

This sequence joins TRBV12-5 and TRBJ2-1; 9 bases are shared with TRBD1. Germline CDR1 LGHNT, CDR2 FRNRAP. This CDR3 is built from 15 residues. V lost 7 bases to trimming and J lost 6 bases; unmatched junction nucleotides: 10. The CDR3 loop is CASAQGAQRVNEQFF. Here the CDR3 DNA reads TGTGCTAGTGCACAGGGGGCACAAAGAGTCAATGAGCAGTTCTTC.

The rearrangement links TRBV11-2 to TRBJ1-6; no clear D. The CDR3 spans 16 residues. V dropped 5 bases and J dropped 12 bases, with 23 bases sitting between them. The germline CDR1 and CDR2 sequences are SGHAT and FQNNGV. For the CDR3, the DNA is TGTGCCAGCAGCCGCACCGGAACAGCACAATTCCAACCCCTCCACTTT. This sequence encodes CASSRTGTAQFQPLHF.

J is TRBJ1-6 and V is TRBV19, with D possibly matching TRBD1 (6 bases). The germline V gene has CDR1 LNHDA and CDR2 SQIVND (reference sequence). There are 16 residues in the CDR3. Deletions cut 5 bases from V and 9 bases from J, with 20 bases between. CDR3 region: CASSLSQDSRVSPLHF. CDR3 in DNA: TGTGCCAGTAGTCTATCCCAGGACAGCCGAGTTTCACCCCTCCACTTT.

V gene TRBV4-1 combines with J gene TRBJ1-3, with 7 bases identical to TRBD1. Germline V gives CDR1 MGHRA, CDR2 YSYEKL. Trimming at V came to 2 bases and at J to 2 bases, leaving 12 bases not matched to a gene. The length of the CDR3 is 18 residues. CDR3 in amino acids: CASSQSPQRTGAGNTIYF. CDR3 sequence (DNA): TGCGCCAGCAGCCAATCGCCCCAACGGACAGGAGCTGGAAACACCATATATTTT.

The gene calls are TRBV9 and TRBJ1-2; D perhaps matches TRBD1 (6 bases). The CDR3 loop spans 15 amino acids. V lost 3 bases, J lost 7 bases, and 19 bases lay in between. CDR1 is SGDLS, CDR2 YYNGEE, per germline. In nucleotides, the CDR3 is TGTGCCAGCAGCGCCCACAGGGAGATACAGGGTGGCTACACCTTC. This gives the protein CASSAHREIQGGYTF. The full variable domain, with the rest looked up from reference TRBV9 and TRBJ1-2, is DSGVTQTPKHLITATGQRVTLRCSPRSGDLSVYWYQQSLDQGLQFLIQYYNGEERAKGNILERFSAQQFPDLHSELNLSSLELGDSALYFCASSAHREIQGGYTFGSGTRLTVV.

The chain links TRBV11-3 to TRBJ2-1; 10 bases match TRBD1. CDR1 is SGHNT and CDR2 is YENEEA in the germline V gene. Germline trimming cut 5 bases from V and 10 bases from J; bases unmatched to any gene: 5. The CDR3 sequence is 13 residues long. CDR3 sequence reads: CASSTGTGVEQFF. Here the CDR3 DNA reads TGTGCCAGCAGCACCGGGACAGGGGTCGAGCAGTTCTTC.

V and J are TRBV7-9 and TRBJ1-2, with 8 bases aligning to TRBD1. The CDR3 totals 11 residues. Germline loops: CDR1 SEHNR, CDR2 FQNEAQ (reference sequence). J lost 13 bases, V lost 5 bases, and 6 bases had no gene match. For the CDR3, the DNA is TGTGCCAGCAGCCGCCAGGGGGCCTGCACCTTC. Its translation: CASSRQGACTF.

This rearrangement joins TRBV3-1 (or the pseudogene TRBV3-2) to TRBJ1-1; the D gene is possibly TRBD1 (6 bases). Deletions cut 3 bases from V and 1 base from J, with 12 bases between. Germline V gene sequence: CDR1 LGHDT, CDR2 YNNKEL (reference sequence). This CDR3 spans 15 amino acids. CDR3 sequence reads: CASSHRRGGNTEAFF. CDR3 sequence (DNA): TGTGCCAGCAGCCACCGCAGAGGGGGGAACACTGAAGCTTTCTTT.

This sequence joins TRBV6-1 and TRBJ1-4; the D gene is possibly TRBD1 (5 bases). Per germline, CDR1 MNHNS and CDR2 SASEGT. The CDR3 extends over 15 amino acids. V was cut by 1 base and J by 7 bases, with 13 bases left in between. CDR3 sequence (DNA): TGTGCCAGCAGTGAAGGGGCAGGGCTCGGTGAAAAACTGTTTTTT. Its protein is CASSEGAGLGEKLFF.

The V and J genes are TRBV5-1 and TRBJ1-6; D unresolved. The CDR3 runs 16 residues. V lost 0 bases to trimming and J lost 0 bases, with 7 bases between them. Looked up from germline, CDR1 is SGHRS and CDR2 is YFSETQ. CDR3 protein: CASSLDGSSYNSPLHF. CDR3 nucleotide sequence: TGCGCCAGCAGCTTGGACGGGAGCTCCTATAATTCACCCCTCCACTTT.

The CDR3 region is CASSPDRSSYNSPLHF. The CDR3 DNA sequence: TGTGCCAGCAGCCCCGACAGGAGCTCCTATAATTCACCCCTCCACTTT. The genes are TRBV3-1 (or the pseudogene TRBV3-2) and TRBJ1-6; possibly TRBD1 for D (6 bases). CDR3 length: 16 amino acids. Trimming pared 4 bases from V and 0 bases from J, leaving 10 bases between. Germline loops: CDR1 LGHDT, CDR2 YNNKEL (reference sequence).